The rows below give T cell receptor beta chains drawn from one sample of a study of CD8+ T cells in alopecia areata. The assay was immunoSEQ multiplex PCR, and TCRdb's table has in-frame clones only and misses some. This sample yields roughly 190,000 clones, of which approximately 57% are seen a single time; 1% belongs to the top ten. The starting material was CD4+ T cells sorted from blood, obtained at week 24, from a patient treated with tofacitinib. The receptors were gathered from a human donor with alopecia areata. CDR3s include the opening cysteine and the closing phenylalanine or tryptophan.

cdr3_length: 11
v_call: TRBV27
cdr3_aa: CASGSLYGYTF

cdr3_length: 15
v_call: TRBV7-3
cdr3_aa: CASSLQGRGNTEAFF

cdr3_length: 13
v_call: TRBV6-5
cdr3_aa: CASMALMNTEAFF

cdr3_length: 13
v_call: TRBV29-1
cdr3_aa: CSVAKKQDTEAFF

cdr3_length: 14
v_call: TRBV27
cdr3_aa: CASSPHRATYEQYF

cdr3_length: 12
v_call: TRBV10-3
cdr3_aa: CAIGDDTDTQYF

cdr3_length: 15
v_call: TRBV30
cdr3_aa: CAWSALKTGGGGYTF

cdr3_length: 13
v_call: TRBV11-2
cdr3_aa: CASSSDKLYGYTF

cdr3_length: 12
v_call: TRBV5-1
cdr3_aa: CASSSSTDTQYF

cdr3_length: 16
v_call: TRBV30
cdr3_aa: CAWSVGTGGSTDTQYF

cdr3_length: 15
v_call: TRBV11-2
cdr3_aa: CASSPLDRDGYGYTF

cdr3_length: 15
v_call: TRBV4-3
cdr3_aa: CASSPPGGPTGELFF

cdr3_length: 12
v_call: TRBV9
cdr3_aa: CASSGKSEKLFF

cdr3_length: 15
v_call: TRBV23-1
cdr3_aa: CASSQSRAGGNGYTF

cdr3_length: 15
v_call: TRBV5-1
cdr3_aa: CASSADGGAYNEQFF

cdr3_length: 12
v_call: TRBV29-1
cdr3_aa: CSVETGGSEAFF

cdr3_length: 13
v_call: TRBV4-3
cdr3_aa: CASSGTGVTEAFF

cdr3_length: 15
v_call: TRBV4-3
cdr3_aa: CASSQEHRGRNEQFF

cdr3_length: 15
v_call: TRBV7-3
cdr3_aa: CASSLTGKPNTEAFF

cdr3_length: 11
v_call: TRBV7-2
cdr3_aa: CASSNYNEQFF

cdr3_length: 20
v_call: TRBV29-1
cdr3_aa: CSVESPEGRGLAGFTDTQYF

cdr3_length: 16
v_call: TRBV9
cdr3_aa: CASSPDLRQVTYGYTF

cdr3_length: 13
v_call: TRBV5-4
cdr3_aa: CASSLGGGYGYTF

cdr3_length: 13
v_call: TRBV30
cdr3_aa: CAWRDTGSFGYTF